The 9 T cell receptor beta chains given below trace back to one sample, sequenced in a study of T-cell reconstitution after alpha-beta-depleted transplantation in children. Preparing the TCRbeta library involved the use of unique molecular identifiers. TCRdb reprocessed the PCR reads with MiXCR, giving one entry per CDR3 protein. The sample yields about 490,000 distinct CDR3 sequences, over 9.5% seen once. The sequencing used PBMCs, collected before TCRalphabeta/CD19-depleted stem cell transplant. Receptor source: a child aged 2-9 years with inherited bone marrow failure, due to receive a stem cell transplant.

About this clonotype itself: A much bigger clone sits one base away, suggesting this may be a read error. This chain joins TRBV20-1 and TRBJ1-1; D is unclear. V lost 3 bases and J lost 1, with 12 bases in between. The CDR3 loop spans 14 amino acids. Germline V CDR1 and CDR2: DFQATT, SNEGSKA (reference sequence). This CDR3 reads CSASWAARNTEAFF. The CDR3 nucleotides read TGCAGTGCTAGTTGGGCAGCTAGGAACACTGAAGCTTTCTTT.

This clonotype was counted at least ten times. The chain links TRBV20-1 to TRBJ1-3; possible D gene TRBD1, 5 bases. V was shortened by 6 bases and J by 2 bases, with 17 bases between the two germline ends. Germline V gene sequence: CDR1 DFQATT, CDR2 SNEGSKA (reference sequence). The CDR3 has 15 amino acids. This chain's CDR3 is CSAGTGQGAGNTIYF. The CDR3 region has the DNA TGCAGTGCAGGCACGGGGCAAGGAGCTGGAAACACCATATATTTT.

This chain links TRBV4-1 with TRBJ1-5; D remains unclear. The ends were cut back, 0 bases at V and 4 bases at J, with 7 bases in the middle. Germline CDR1 is MGHRA and CDR2 is YSYEKL. CDR3 length equals 14 residues. CDR3 DNA: TGCGCCAGCAGCCAAGATGGCAGAAATCAGCCCCAGCATTTT. Translated: CASSQDGRNQPQHF.

The sample holds many counts of this clonotype. The rearrangement uses TRBV29-1 and TRBJ2-1; 13 positions match TRBD2. The CDR3 extends over 16 amino acids. CDR1 SQVTM and CDR2 ANQGSEA come from the germline V gene. V dropped 3 bases and J dropped 7; count of bases not matched to a gene: 9. As DNA, the CDR3 is TGCAGCGTTGACGAGACTAGCGGGAGGCCCCTGAATGAGCAGTTCTTC. It translates to CSVDETSGRPLNEQFF.

The genes are TRBV4-1 and TRBJ2-3; TRBD2 might be the D (6 bases). Germline-derived CDR1 and CDR2 are MGHRA and YSYEKL. The germline V and J ends were trimmed by 0 bases and 6 bases, with 13 bases remaining between them. This CDR3 spans 15 amino acids. The CDR3 region is CASSQDPGLRDTQYF. CDR3 coding DNA: TGCGCCAGCAGCCAAGATCCTGGACTACGGGATACGCAGTATTTT.

As to this clonotype: This could be a read error, since a much larger clone is one nucleotide away. DNA of the CDR3: TGTTCCAGCAGCTGGTCGGGTCCGAATGAAAAACTGTTTTTT. This sequence encodes CSSSWSGPNEKLFF. V is TRBV7-8 and J is TRBJ1-4; no reliable D call. Germline V lookup: CDR1 SGHVS, CDR2 FQNEAQ. The CDR3 extends over 14 amino acids.

This clonotype was seen many times. The V gene is TRBV20-1, the J gene TRBJ2-1; D is perhaps TRBD2 (5 bases). Per the germline V gene, CDR1 is DFQATT and CDR2 is SNEGSKA (reference sequence). The CDR3 runs 14 residues. CDR3 amino acids: CSAVSQRNYNEQFF. The CDR3 DNA reads TGCAGCGCGGTAAGCCAGCGGAATTACAATGAGCAGTTCTTC.

In this sample, this clonotype turned up once. V is TRBV3-1 and J is TRBJ1-1, with 9 bases lining up with TRBD1. Germline-derived CDR1 and CDR2 are LGHDT and YNNKEL (reference sequence). CDR3 length equals 19 residues. Trimming removed 6 bases from V and 0 bases from J; junction bases left unmatched: 17. The CDR3 region is CASRTSSFTGGLLNTEAFF. In nucleotides, the CDR3 is TGTGCCAGCAGGACCAGCTCGTTCACAGGGGGCTTGCTGAACACTGAAGCTTTCTTT.

This clonotype was seen at least ten times. The chain recombines TRBV2 with TRBJ2-1, with 12 bases identical to TRBD2. Germline V gene lookup returns CDR1 SNHLY and CDR2 FYNNEI. The V and J ends lost 2 bases and 9 bases, in that order; junction bases with no gene match: 5. This CDR3 region has 15 residues. CDR3 coding DNA: TGTGCCAGCAGTGAATGGACTAGCGGGAAGGGTGAGCAGTTCTTC. Its protein product is CASSEWTSGKGEQFF.